This T cell receptor (beta chain) was documented in a study of shared T cell receptors in the human thymus. The CDR3 has 14 amino acids. Trimming left V 7 bases short and J 0 bases short, with 12 bases between. In germline, CDR1 is LNHDA, CDR2 SQIVND (reference sequence). Repertoires were generated with immunoSEQ multiplex PCR, while TCRdb's copy carries only in-frame clones and drops some. This sample has some 640,000 clones, with around 87% found just once. The data also belong to a second study, concerning human thymus T cells. Turning to that study: Resections from corrective heart surgery supplied the thymus tissue. Biased V and J segment usage appeared in thymus and peripheral blood. Related work found strong thymic repertoire overlap between unrelated individuals.

This clonotype originated in a boy in the first two years of life with a congenital heart defect. The chain is built from TRBV19 and TRBJ1-2; D perhaps matches TRBD1 (6 bases). Sequenced material: thymocytes. CDR3 nucleotide sequence: TGTGCCAGTACCCCGACAGGATCTAACTATGGCTACACCTTC. Its translation: CASTPTGSNYGYTF. The whole variable domain, remainder taken from reference TRBV19 and TRBJ1-2, is DGGITQSPKYLFRKEGQNVTLSCEQNLNHDAMYWYRQDPGQGLRLIYYSQIVNDFQKGDIAEGYSVSREKKESFPLTVTSAQKNPTAFYLCASTPTGSNYGYTFGSGTRLTVV.